A selection of T cell receptor beta chains follows, all from one sample in a study of OX40 agonist ivuxolimab in advanced cancers. Data came from immunoSEQ multiplex PCR; TCRdb stores just in-frame clones and leaves some out. The sample consists of about 51,000 clones, 65% to 85% of them appearing once. The sequencing used CD4+ or CD8+ T cells sorted from blood, collected in a trial of the OX40 agonist ivuxolimab. All receptors come from an adult with an advanced solid tumor such as melanoma, head and neck, liver or kidney cancer. CDR3s include the opening cysteine and the closing phenylalanine or tryptophan. A D gene is named only where the DNA matches it firmly. The size of a clone is reported for some rows only, either as once, few or many, or as a class for expanded clones.

j_call,v_call,d_call,clone_size,cdr3_nt,cdr3_aa
TRBJ2-7,TRBV7-8,-,-,TGTGCCAGCAGCCCCTGGACGGGGACCTACGAGCAGTACTTC,CASSPWTGTYEQYF
TRBJ2-5,TRBV5-4,-,once,TGTGCCAGCAGCATTCGACTGGTAGAGACCCAGTACTTC,CASSIRLVETQYF
TRBJ1-5,TRBV4-2,-,-,TGTGCCAGCAGCCAAGGGGGGGCCAATCAGCCCCAGCATTTT,CASSQGGANQPQHF
TRBJ2-1,TRBV6-6,-,-,TGTGCCAGCAGTTACTCTAGGGAGAATGAGCAGTTCTTC,CASSYSRENEQFF
TRBJ1-1,TRBV29-1,-,-,TGCAGCGGGAAGGAGGGGAGTGTAGGGACTGAAGCTTTCTTT,CSGKEGSVGTEAFF
TRBJ2-3,TRBV5-5,-,-,TGTGCCAGCAGCGTCCTGGAGGGGGGGCCCACAGATACGCAGTATTTT,CASSVLEGGPTDTQYF
TRBJ2-7,TRBV28,-,-,TGTGCCAGCAGTTTTCCCTTAGGGTCCTCCTACGAGCAGTACTTC,CASSFPLGSSYEQYF
TRBJ2-2,TRBV7-3,-,-,TGTGCCAGCAGCTCCAGGGCGAACACCGGGGAGCTGTTTTTT,CASSSRANTGELFF
TRBJ2-2,TRBV18,TRBD1,-,TGTGCCAGCTCACCGAGGACAGGAAGCACCGGGGAGCTGTTTTTT,CASSPRTGSTGELFF
TRBJ1-2,TRBV6-4,TRBD1,-,TGTGCCAGCAGTAAAACAGGGGGCTATGGCTACACCTTC,CASSKTGGYGYTF
TRBJ2-5,TRBV5-4,-,-,TGTGCCAGCAGCTTGGGGCAGCAAGAGACCCAGTACTTC,CASSLGQQETQYF
TRBJ2-1,TRBV9,-,-,TGTGCCAGCAGCCCACGACAGGCCCATTCCTACAATGAGCAGTTCTTC,CASSPRQAHSYNEQFF
TRBJ1-1,TRBV7-8,-,-,TGTGCCAGCAGCTTAAGCCTTGGGGCCACTGAAGCTTTCTTT,CASSLSLGATEAFF
TRBJ1-2,TRBV5-6,TRBD1,-,TGTGCCAGCAGCTTGGTCGGGACAGGGGGCTACGGCTACACCTTC,CASSLVGTGGYGYTF
TRBJ1-1,TRBV2,-,-,TGTGCCAGCAAAAGGGGGACAACTGAAGCTTTCTTT,CASKRGTTEAFF
TRBJ1-5,TRBV6-6,-,-,TGTGCCAGCAGTTACGGAGATTATCAGCCCCAGCATTTT,CASSYGDYQPQHF
TRBJ2-3,TRBV9,TRBD1,once,TGTGCCAGCAGCAACCCGGGACAGGGCACAGATACGCAGTATTTT,CASSNPGQGTDTQYF
TRBJ1-5,TRBV5-6,TRBD1,-,TGTGCCAGCAGCCAAAGGGGGCAGGGGGTCAATCAGCCCCAGCATTTT,CASSQRGQGVNQPQHF
TRBJ1-2,TRBV28,TRBD1,-,TGTGCCAGCAGTTTAGGAAGGACAGGGGGCTTAGGAGGCTACACCTTC,CASSLGRTGGLGGYTF
TRBJ2-3,TRBV19,-,-,TGTGCCACCCGGCCGGGGCTAGGGGACACAGATACGCAGTATTTT,CATRPGLGDTDTQYF
TRBJ1-2,TRBV4-2,-,-,TGTGCCAGCAGCCAAGAAATAGGACAACGGATTAACTATGGCTACACCTTC,CASSQEIGQRINYGYTF
TRBJ2-3,TRBV5-1,-,-,TGCGCCAGCAGCCCCGGTACCCACACTTGGACAGATACGCAGTATTTT,CASSPGTHTWTDTQYF
TRBJ2-7,TRBV18,-,once,TGTGCCAGCTCACCATTCGGACAGCGGGACTCCTACGAGCAGTACTTC,CASSPFGQRDSYEQYF
TRBJ2-5,TRBV5-1,-,-,TGCGCCAGCAGCTTGGGAAGCGAGACCCAGTACTTC,CASSLGSETQYF
TRBJ1-1,TRBV19,-,-,TGTGCCAGTAATCCCGCGGGGGGCTATTTAAACACTGAAGCTTTCTTT,CASNPAGGYLNTEAFF
TRBJ1-1,TRBV7-3,-,-,TGTGCCAGCAGCTTAGCGCAGGGGAGGAGGACTGAAGCTTTCTTT,CASSLAQGRRTEAFF
TRBJ1-1,TRBV19,-,many,TGTGCCAGTAGCACACGGGGTTTGGACACTGAAGCTTTCTTT,CASSTRGLDTEAFF
TRBJ2-5,TRBV5-5,-,few,TGTGCCAGCAGCAGGGGGACCGAAGAGACCCAGTACTTC,CASSRGTEETQYF
TRBJ2-2,TRBV9,-,once,TGTGCCAGCAGCGAGGCTTCGGACAGCTCACTCGGGGAGCTGTTTTTT,CASSEASDSSLGELFF
TRBJ1-5,TRBV5-1,-,-,TGCGCCAGCAGCTTTGGTGACGGTTACAATCAGCCCCAGCATTTT,CASSFGDGYNQPQHF